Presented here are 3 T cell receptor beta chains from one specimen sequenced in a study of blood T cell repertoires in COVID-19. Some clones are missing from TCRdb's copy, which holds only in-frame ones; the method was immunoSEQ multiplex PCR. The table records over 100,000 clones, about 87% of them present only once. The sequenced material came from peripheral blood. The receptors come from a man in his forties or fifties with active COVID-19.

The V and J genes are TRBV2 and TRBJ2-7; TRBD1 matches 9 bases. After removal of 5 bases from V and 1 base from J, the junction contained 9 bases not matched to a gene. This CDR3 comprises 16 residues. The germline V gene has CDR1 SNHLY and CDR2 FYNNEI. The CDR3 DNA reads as TGTGCCAGCAGTCCAGTAGACAGGGGGACTTCCTACGAGCAGTACTTC. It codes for CASSPVDRGTSYEQYF.

The DNA for the CDR3 is TGTGCCAGTAAGTCTGGACAGGGGATCTACGAGCAGTACTTC. Residues: CASKSGQGIYEQYF. The J gene is TRBJ2-7, the V gene TRBV19; 9 bases are a match to TRBD1. V lost 7 bases, J lost 3 bases, and 7 bases stayed unmatched. Germline lookup yields CDR1 LNHDA and CDR2 SQIVND (reference sequence). This CDR3 region has 14 residues. Variable domain in full (rest from reference TRBV19 and TRBJ2-7): DGGITQSPKYLFRKEGQNVTLSCEQNLNHDAMYWYRQDPGQGLRLIYYSQIVNDFQKGDIAEGYSVSREKKESFPLTVTSAQKNPTAFYLCASKSGQGIYEQYFGPGTRLTVT.

CDR3 DNA: TGTGCCAGCAGCCGCGGACAGGGGAATTACAATGAGCAGTTCTTC. This sequence encodes CASSRGQGNYNEQFF. The chain combines TRBV3-1 (or the pseudogene TRBV3-2) with TRBJ2-1; 9 bases align to TRBD1. The germline V gene encodes CDR1 LGHDT and CDR2 YNNKEL (reference sequence). J was trimmed by 4 bases and V by 4 bases; bases with no gene match: 5. The CDR3 runs to 15 residues.